The 20 T cell receptor beta chains presented below share a single source sample, sequenced in a study of Graves' ophthalmopathy and Graves' hyperthyroidism. RNA served as the template for amplifying TCR beta CDR3 regions. The authors performed first-round RT-PCR with HTBI primers and then a second-round multiplex PCR. From the multiplex PCR reads, TCRdb called clonotypes with MiXCR, one entry per CDR3 protein. Seen here are about 390,000 distinct CDR3 sequences, roughly 15% observed once, and the top ten hold roughly 2.4%. Material for sequencing was peripheral blood. These receptors were obtained from an adult woman with stable Graves' hyperthyroidism.

This clonotype was picked up many times. The gene calls are TRBV25-1 and TRBJ2-4; no clear D gene. This CDR3 region has 11 residues. Germline CDR1 reads MGHDK; CDR2 reads SYGVNS. V gave up 1 base and J gave up 10 bases, with 5 bases separating them. The CDR3 DNA is TGTGCCAGCAGTGAATCCGAGATTCAGTACTTC. Its translation is CASSESEIQYF.

At least ten counts were recorded for this clonotype. The chain recombines TRBV6-1 with TRBJ1-6; D is possibly TRBD1 (6 bases). The V end was cut by 5 bases, the J end by 0 bases, with 23 bases between. This CDR3 contains 20 residues. The germline V gene has CDR1 MNHNS and CDR2 SASEGT. The CDR3: CASSRNTWGPQSSYNSPLHF. The CDR3 DNA reads as TGTGCCAGCAGTCGAAACACGTGGGGGCCTCAGAGCTCCTATAATTCACCCCTCCACTTT.

This clonotype was seen repeatedly, ten times or more. The V call is TRBV6-6, the J call TRBJ2-2, with no clear D. CDR3 length: 12 residues. Trimming left V 8 bases short and J 5 bases short, with 9 bases between. Germline CDR1 MNHNY, CDR2 SVGAGI (reference sequence). CDR3 residues: CASRGRTGELFF. DNA of the CDR3: TGTGCCAGCCGAGGCAGGACCGGGGAGCTGTTTTTT.

This clonotype has at least ten counts. V and J are TRBV12-3 or TRBV12-4 and TRBJ2-7; tentatively, D is TRBD1 or TRBD2 (5 bases each). Trimming cost V 6 bases and J 1 base, with 16 bases left between them. This CDR3 spans 15 amino acids. This CDR3 is CASSFGASNSYEQYF. CDR3 DNA sequence: TGTGCCAGCAGCTTCGGGGCTAGTAATTCCTACGAGCAGTACTTC.

This clonotype showed up many times. This rearrangement joins TRBV24-1 to TRBJ2-5, with D possibly matching TRBD2 (5 bases). V dropped 3 bases and J dropped 4 bases, with 11 bases sitting between them. The CDR3 has 14 residues. Germline loops: CDR1 KGHDR, CDR2 SFDVKD. In DNA, the CDR3 is TGTGCCACCAGTGATCGGACTGAACGAGAGACCCAGTACTTC. It specifies CATSDRTERETQYF.

In its sample, this clonotype was seen a few times. The chain links TRBV28 to TRBJ1-3; 7 positions match TRBD1. The V segment lost 1 base and the J segment 0 bases; nucleotides outside the gene matches: 9. Germline V CDR1 and CDR2: MDHEN, SYDVKM. The CDR3 length is 18 residues. CDR3 sequence reads: CASSLFGVRDSSGNTIYF. In DNA form, the CDR3 reads TGTGCCAGCAGTTTATTCGGGGTGAGGGACAGCTCTGGAAACACCATATATTTT.

This clonotype appeared a single time. The gene calls are TRBV6-1 and TRBJ1-3; D gene uncertain. The germline V and J ends were trimmed by 5 bases and 0 bases, with 11 bases remaining between them. Germline CDR1 is MNHNS and CDR2 is SASEGT. The CDR3 runs 15 residues. The CDR3 nucleotides are TGTGCCAGCAGTCCCGACGTCCTCTCTGGAAACACCATATATTTT. Translated, it gives CASSPDVLSGNTIYF.

Turning to this clonotype: With a much larger clone just one base away, this may be a read error. The chain links TRBV4-3 to TRBJ1-2; no reliable D call. The CDR3 spans 15 residues. CDR1 and CDR2 from the germline V gene are LGHNA and YSLEER. CDR3 amino acids: CTSIQEPRSNYGYTF. Written as DNA, the CDR3 is TGCACCAGCATCCAAGAACCTCGAAGTAACTATGGCTACACCTTC.

This rearrangement joins TRBV6-2 or TRBV6-3 to TRBJ2-7; TRBD2 matches at 7 bases. CDR1 is MNHEY, CDR2 SVGEGT, per germline. The ends lost 2 bases at V and 4 bases at J; junction bases unmatched: 11. The CDR3 consists of 16 residues. CDR3 in amino acids: CASSYAGWRESYEQYF. In DNA form, the CDR3 reads TGTGCCAGCAGTTACGCCGGTTGGCGGGAGTCGTACGAGCAGTACTTC.

In this sample, this clonotype turned up many times. This sequence joins TRBV28 and TRBJ1-1; no reliable D call. Germline V lookup: CDR1 MDHEN, CDR2 SYDVKM. The CDR3 spans 14 residues. V lost 4 bases and J lost 4, with 13 bases in between. CDR3 bases: TGTGCCAGCAGTTCATCGGCGGTCGGCACTGAAGCTTTCTTT. Protein: CASSSSAVGTEAFF.

This clonotype was detected ten times or more. CDR3 DNA sequence: TGTGCCAGCAGTTACTCGCCTGGGGACACTGAAGCTTTCTTT. This sequence encodes CASSYSPGDTEAFF. The chain has TRBV6-2 or TRBV6-3 and TRBJ1-1; no reliable D call. Germline-derived CDR1 and CDR2 are MNHEY and SVGEGT. The CDR3 consists of 14 residues. Trimming cost V 0 bases and J 3 bases, with 8 bases left between them.

This clonotype was found many times. The V gene is TRBV20-1, the J gene TRBJ2-7; 10 bases line up with TRBD1. CDR3 length: 16 residues. V lost 0 bases to trimming and J lost 2 bases; unmatched junction nucleotides: 7. Germline V gene data show CDR1 as DFQATT and CDR2 as SNEGSKA (reference sequence). In DNA, the CDR3 is TGCAGTGCTAGAGATTACGGGGGACAGGGGCCCTACGAGCAGTACTTC. Protein product: CSARDYGGQGPYEQYF.

This clonotype was counted at least ten times. The J gene is TRBJ2-7, the V gene TRBV28; the D gene is possibly TRBD1 (5 bases). Trimming stripped 5 bases from V and 2 bases from J, with 16 bases between. Germline V gives CDR1 MDHEN, CDR2 SYDVKM. The CDR3 extends over 15 amino acids. The CDR3 coding sequence is TGTGCCAGCAGTCCCCTCGACAGCGCTACCTACGAGCAGTACTTC. Translating it yields CASSPLDSATYEQYF.

Only a few counts were recorded for this clonotype. The chain recombines TRBV5-1 with TRBJ2-2, with D hard to call. Deletions cut 7 bases from V and 5 bases from J, with 9 bases between. The CDR3 loop spans 12 amino acids. Germline V gives CDR1 SGHRS, CDR2 YFSETQ. CDR3 in amino acids: CASVHSTGELFF. CDR3 in DNA: TGCGCCAGCGTCCATTCGACCGGGGAGCTGTTTTTT.

The table lists this clonotype with many counts. This chain uses TRBV29-1 with TRBJ2-7; D remains ambiguous. Germline V lookup: CDR1 SQVTM, CDR2 ANQGSEA. CDR3 length equals 15 residues. Trimming took off 2 bases at V and 6 bases at J, with 20 bases between the two ends. CDR3 residues: CSVEPLGLTSAEQYF. The CDR3 DNA sequence: TGCAGCGTTGAACCCTTGGGTTTGACAAGCGCCGAGCAGTACTTC.

This clonotype appeared many times. This sequence joins TRBV12-3 or TRBV12-4 and TRBJ1-6; 7 bases map to TRBD1. The CDR3 has 15 amino acids. V was pared by 5 bases and J by 7 bases, with 8 bases of the junction left unmatched. Written as DNA, the CDR3 is TGTGCCAGCAGTCGGGCCGGGACAGAGAATTCACCCCTCCACTTT. Residues: CASSRAGTENSPLHF.

This clonotype was observed at least ten times. This sequence joins TRBV6-5 and TRBJ2-2, with D maybe TRBD2 (5 bases). This CDR3 comprises 15 residues. V dropped 4 bases and J dropped 8 bases, with 17 bases sitting between them. Germline CDR1 MNHEY, CDR2 SVGAGI. The CDR3 DNA reads as TGTGCCAGCAGTTTAGCGAGGGAAGGATTTGGGGAGCTGTTTTTT. As protein: CASSLAREGFGELFF.

In this sample, this clonotype turned up many times. V and J are TRBV2 and TRBJ1-2; a weak D match, TRBD1 (5 bases). This CDR3 contains 13 residues. V was trimmed by 7 bases and J by 6 bases, leaving 15 bases between them. The germline V gene has CDR1 SNHLY and CDR2 FYNNEI. CDR3 nucleotide sequence: TGTGCCAGCACTCCACTCCAAGGGGATGGCTACACCTTC. Translation gives CASTPLQGDGYTF.

This clonotype was recorded a few times. The gene calls are TRBV7-8 and TRBJ2-7, with TRBD2 matching over 8 bases. Germline V gene sequence: CDR1 SGHVS, CDR2 FQNEAQ. This CDR3 is built from 15 residues. The junction had 8 bases not matched to a gene; V was cut back by 5 bases and J by 2 bases. CDR3 bases: TGTGCCAGCAGCAAAAGACCGGGACTAGCCTACGAGCAGTACTTC. Translation gives CASSKRPGLAYEQYF. The full variable domain, completed using reference TRBV7-8 and TRBJ2-7, is GAGVSQSPRYKVAKRGQDVALRCDPISGHVSLFWYQQALGQGPEFLTYFQNEAQLDKSGLPSDRFFAERPEGSVSTLKIQRTQQEDSAVYLCASSKRPGLAYEQYFGPGTRLTVT.

This clonotype was seen ten or more times. This rearrangement joins TRBV29-1 to TRBJ2-5; perhaps TRBD2 as D (7 bases). V was pared by 3 bases and J by 14 bases, with 19 bases between. The CDR3 is 12 amino acids. Germline V gene sequence: CDR1 SQVTM, CDR2 ANQGSEA. The DNA for the CDR3 is TGCAGCGTTGACGGCCGTGGGGGGGCGGGATACTTC. Encoded protein: CSVDGRGGAGYF.